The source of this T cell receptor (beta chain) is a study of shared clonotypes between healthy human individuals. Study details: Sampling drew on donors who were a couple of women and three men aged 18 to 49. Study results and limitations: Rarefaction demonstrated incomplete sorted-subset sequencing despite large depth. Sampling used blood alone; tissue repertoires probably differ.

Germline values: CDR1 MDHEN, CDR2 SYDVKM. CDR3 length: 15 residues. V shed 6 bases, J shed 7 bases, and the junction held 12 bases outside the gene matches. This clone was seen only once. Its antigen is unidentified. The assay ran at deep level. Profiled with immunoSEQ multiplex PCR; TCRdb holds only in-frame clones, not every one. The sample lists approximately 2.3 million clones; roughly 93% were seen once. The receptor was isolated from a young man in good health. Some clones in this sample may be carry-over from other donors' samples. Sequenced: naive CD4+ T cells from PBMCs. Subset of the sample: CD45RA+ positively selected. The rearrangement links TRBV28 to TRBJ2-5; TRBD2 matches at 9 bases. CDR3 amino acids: CASRPRTSARGTQYF. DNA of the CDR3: TGTGCCAGCAGGCCAAGGACTAGCGCTAGGGGGACCCAGTACTTC. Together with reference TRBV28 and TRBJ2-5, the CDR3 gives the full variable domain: DVKVTQSSRYLVKRTGEKVFLECVQDMDHENMFWYRQDPGLGLRLIYFSYDVKMKEKGDIPEGYSVSREKKERFSLILESASTNQTSMYLCASRPRTSARGTQYFGPGTRLLVL.